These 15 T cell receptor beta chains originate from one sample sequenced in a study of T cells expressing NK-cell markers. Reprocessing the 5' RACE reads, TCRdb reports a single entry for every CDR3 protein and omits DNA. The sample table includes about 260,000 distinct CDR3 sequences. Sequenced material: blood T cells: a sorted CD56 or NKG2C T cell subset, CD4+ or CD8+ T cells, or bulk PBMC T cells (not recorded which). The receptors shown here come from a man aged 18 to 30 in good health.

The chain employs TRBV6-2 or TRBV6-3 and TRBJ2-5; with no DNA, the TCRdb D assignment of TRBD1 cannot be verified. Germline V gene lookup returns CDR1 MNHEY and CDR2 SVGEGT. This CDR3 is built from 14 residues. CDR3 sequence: CASSTWTGEETQYF.

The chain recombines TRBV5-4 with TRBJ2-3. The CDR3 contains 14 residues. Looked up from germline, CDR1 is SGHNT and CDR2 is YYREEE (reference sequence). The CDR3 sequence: CASSFLTSTDTQYF.

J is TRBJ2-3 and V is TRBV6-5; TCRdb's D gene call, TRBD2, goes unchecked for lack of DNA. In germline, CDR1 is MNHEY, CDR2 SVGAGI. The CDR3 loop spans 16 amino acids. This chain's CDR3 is CASSYQLRGSTDTQYF.

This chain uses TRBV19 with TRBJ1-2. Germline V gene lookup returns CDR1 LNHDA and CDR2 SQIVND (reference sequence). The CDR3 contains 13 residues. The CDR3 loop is CASSRVGSQGYTF.

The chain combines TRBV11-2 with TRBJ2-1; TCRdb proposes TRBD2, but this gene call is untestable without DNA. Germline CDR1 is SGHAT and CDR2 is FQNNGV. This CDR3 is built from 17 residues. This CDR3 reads CASSGRALGIFYNEQFF.

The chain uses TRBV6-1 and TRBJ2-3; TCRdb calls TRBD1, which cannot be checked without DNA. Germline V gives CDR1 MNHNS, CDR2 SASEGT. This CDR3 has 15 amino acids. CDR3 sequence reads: CASRSGTGYTDTQYF.

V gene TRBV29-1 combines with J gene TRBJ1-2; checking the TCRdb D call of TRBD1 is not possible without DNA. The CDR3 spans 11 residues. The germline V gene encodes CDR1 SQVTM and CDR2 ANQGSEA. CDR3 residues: CSVEDGGGYTF.

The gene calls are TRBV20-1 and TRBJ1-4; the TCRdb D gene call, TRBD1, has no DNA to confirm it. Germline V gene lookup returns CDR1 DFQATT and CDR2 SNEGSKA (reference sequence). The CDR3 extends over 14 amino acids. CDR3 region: CSALWGGRNEKLFF.

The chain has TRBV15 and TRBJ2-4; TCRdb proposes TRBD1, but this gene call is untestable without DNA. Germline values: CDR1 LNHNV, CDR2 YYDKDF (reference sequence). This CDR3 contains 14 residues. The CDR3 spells CATSRDRGVDIQYF. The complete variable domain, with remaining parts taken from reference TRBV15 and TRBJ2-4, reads DAMVIQNPRYQVTQFGKPVTLSCSQTLNHNVMYWYQQKSSQAPKLLFHYYDKDFNNEADTPDNFQSRRPNTSFCFLDIRSPGLGDTAMYLCATSRDRGVDIQYFGAGTRLSVL.

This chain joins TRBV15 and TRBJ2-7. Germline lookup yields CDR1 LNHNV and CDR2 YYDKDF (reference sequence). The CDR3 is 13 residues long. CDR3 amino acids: CATGVVSSYEQYF. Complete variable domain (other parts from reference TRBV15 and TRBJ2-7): DAMVIQNPRYQVTQFGKPVTLSCSQTLNHNVMYWYQQKSSQAPKLLFHYYDKDFNNEADTPDNFQSRRPNTSFCFLDIRSPGLGDTAMYLCATGVVSSYEQYFGPGTRLTVT.

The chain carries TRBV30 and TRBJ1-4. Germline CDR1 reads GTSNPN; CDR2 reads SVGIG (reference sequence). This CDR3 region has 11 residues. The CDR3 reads CAWGIREKLFF.

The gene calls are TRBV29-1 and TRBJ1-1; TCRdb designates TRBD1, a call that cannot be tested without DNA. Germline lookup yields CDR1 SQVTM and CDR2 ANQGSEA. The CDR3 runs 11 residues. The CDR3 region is CSVVEGGEAFF. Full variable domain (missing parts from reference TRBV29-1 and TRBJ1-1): SAVISQKPSRDICQRGTSLTIQCQVDSQVTMMFWYRQQPGQSLTLIATANQGSEATYESGFVIDKFPISRPNLTFSTLTVSNMSPEDSSIYLCSVVEGGEAFFGQGTRLTVV.

The CDR3 spells CASCKGQGANEQFF. The gene calls are TRBV5-1 and TRBJ2-1; TCRdb's D call of TRBD1 is untestable without DNA. The CDR3 loop spans 14 amino acids. The germline CDR1 and CDR2 sequences are SGHRS and YFSETQ.

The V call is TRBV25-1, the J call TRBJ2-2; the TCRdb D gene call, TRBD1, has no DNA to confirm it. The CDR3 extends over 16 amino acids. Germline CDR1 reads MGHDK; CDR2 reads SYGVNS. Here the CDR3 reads CASSDPQTGNTGELFF. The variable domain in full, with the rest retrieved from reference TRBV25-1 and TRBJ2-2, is EADIYQTPRYLVIGTGKKITLECSQTMGHDKMYWYQQDPGMELHLIHYSYGVNSTEKGDLSSESTVSRIRTEHFPLTLESARPSHTSQYLCASSDPQTGNTGELFFGEGSRLTVL.

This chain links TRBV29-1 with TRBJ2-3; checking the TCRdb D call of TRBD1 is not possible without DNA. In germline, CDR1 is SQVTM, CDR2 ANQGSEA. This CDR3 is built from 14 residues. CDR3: CSGMRDHGLDTQYF.